A selection of T cell receptor beta chains follows, all from one sample in a study of beta chain features in type 1 diabetes. Only in-frame clones appear in the TCRdb table, and some are missing; sequencing was by immunoSEQ multiplex PCR. This table holds around 320,000 clones, around 15% found once. Sample: central memory CD4+ T cells from blood. All receptors derive from a man in his thirties or forties in good health. Both conserved end residues are part of each CDR3. The D gene is left open where the match is weak. Clone size appears in some rows only: once, few, many, or a class for an expanded clone.

J,D,size,V,CDR3,DNA
TRBJ2-5,.,few,TRBV13,CASSLSGGPETQYF,TGTGCCAGCAGCTTATCAGGGGGGCCGGAGACCCAGTACTTC
TRBJ2-5,.,.,TRBV7-2,CASSPSVQGRETQYF,TGTGCCAGCAGCCCCTCTGTACAGGGGAGGGAGACCCAGTACTTC
TRBJ2-2,.,.,TRBV5-1,CASSLGSTGELFF,TGCGCCAGCAGCTTGGGTAGTACCGGGGAGCTGTTTTTT
TRBJ2-5,TRBD1,.,TRBV10-3,CAISGRDRGLETQYF,TGTGCCATCAGTGGCCGGGACAGGGGGTTAGAGACCCAGTACTTC
TRBJ1-2,.,few,TRBV6-6,CASSERTVYGYTF,TGTGCCAGCAGTGAGAGGACAGTCTATGGCTACACCTTC
TRBJ2-3,TRBD1,few,TRBV7-2,CASRGQGYRADTQYF,TGTGCCAGCCGCGGACAGGGGTACAGAGCAGATACGCAGTATTTT
TRBJ1-2,.,.,TRBV19,CASSAFYGYTF,TGTGCCAGTAGTGCTTTCTATGGCTACACCTTC
TRBJ2-3,.,.,TRBV7-2,CASSFSLDTQYF,TGTGCCAGCAGCTTCAGTCTAGATACGCAGTATTTT
TRBJ2-5,TRBD2,.,TRBV7-8,CASSLGPLAGEETQYF,TGTGCCAGCAGCTTGGGTCCTTTAGCGGGGGAGGAGACCCAGTACTTC
TRBJ2-7,TRBD2,few,TRBV13,CASSSKQAGGAYEQYF,TGTGCCAGCAGCTCCAAGCAAGCGGGGGGGGCCTACGAGCAGTACTTC
TRBJ1-2,.,.,TRBV21-1,CASSPGRHLLWMSNYGYTF,TGTGCCAGCAGCCCCGGAAGACACCTTCTGTGGATGTCGAACTATGGCTACACCTTC
TRBJ1-1,.,few,TRBV2,CASTPEQITNTEAFF,TGTGCCAGCACCCCCGAGCAAATAACGAACACTGAAGCTTTCTTT
TRBJ1-1,TRBD1,many,TRBV7-9,CAGQGVNTEAFF,TGTGCCGGCCAGGGGGTGAACACTGAAGCTTTCTTT
TRBJ1-1,.,.,TRBV7-8,CASSLARGTEAFF,TGTGCCAGCAGCTTAGCGAGGGGCACTGAAGCTTTCTTT
TRBJ1-4,.,few,TRBV4-1,CASSRQWTDINEKLFF,TGCGCCAGCAGCCGCCAGTGGACGGATATTAATGAAAAACTGTTTTTT
TRBJ2-1,.,.,TRBV7-2,CASSQRAGRWNEQFF,TGTGCCAGCAGCCAGAGGGCTGGCCGGTGGAATGAGCAGTTCTTC
TRBJ1-3,.,few,TRBV7-9,CASSSRRSGNTIYF,TGTGCCAGCAGTTCACGGCGCTCTGGAAACACCATATATTTT
TRBJ2-5,TRBD1,.,TRBV4-3,CASSQQTGARETQYF,TGCGCCAGCAGCCAACAAACAGGGGCCCGAGAGACCCAGTACTTC
TRBJ2-7,TRBD1,.,TRBV11-2,CASSRQGRVGEQYF,TGTGCCAGCAGCCGACAGGGACGGGTAGGCGAGCAGTACTTC
TRBJ2-5,.,.,TRBV7-9,CASKGGERETQYF,TGTGCCAGCAAAGGTGGGGAAAGAGAGACCCAGTACTTC
TRBJ2-1,.,medium-sized,TRBV5-4,CASSFGVSYNEQFF,TGTGCCAGCAGCTTTGGGGTTTCCTACAATGAGCAGTTCTTC
TRBJ2-7,TRBD1,.,TRBV5-1,CASSWKDRGYEQYF,TGCGCCAGCAGCTGGAAGGACAGGGGCTACGAGCAGTACTTC
TRBJ2-2,TRBD2,.,TRBV5-4,CASSLDRSAGVTGELFF,TGTGCCAGCAGCTTGGATCGCTCCGCGGGGGTTACCGGGGAGCTGTTTTTT
TRBJ2-4,TRBD1,.,TRBV5-1,CASSFGQGASKNIQYF,TGCGCCAGCAGCTTTGGACAGGGTGCTTCCAAAAACATTCAGTACTTC
TRBJ1-6,.,few,TRBV27,CASSPQGFRNSPLHF,TGTGCCAGCAGTCCCCAGGGCTTCCGTAATTCACCCCTCCACTTT
TRBJ2-1,.,.,TRBV5-1,CASSFGGDSYNEQFF,TGCGCCAGCAGCTTTGGCGGGGACTCCTACAATGAGCAGTTCTTC
TRBJ2-7,TRBD2,few,TRBV19,CASSPAGGSSEQYF,TGTGCCAGTAGTCCGGCGGGGGGATCCAGCGAGCAGTACTTC
TRBJ2-1,.,few,TRBV25-1,CASSDRPRGEQFF,TGTGCCAGCAGTGACAGACCTAGGGGTGAGCAGTTCTTC
TRBJ1-2,.,.,TRBV27,CASSFTVGTTTNYGYTF,TGTGCCAGCAGTTTCACAGTGGGGACGACTACAAACTATGGCTACACCTTC
TRBJ2-7,.,many,TRBV5-1,CASSFPGIYEQYF,TGCGCCAGCAGCTTCCCGGGGATCTACGAGCAGTACTTC
TRBJ2-3,.,.,TRBV7-2,CASRTGTAATQYF,TGTGCCAGCAGGACCGGGACTGCAGCCACGCAGTATTTT
TRBJ2-1,TRBD1,few,TRBV27,CASSSGTATYNEQFF,TGTGCCAGCAGTTCCGGGACAGCAACATACAATGAGCAGTTCTTC
TRBJ2-3,.,.,TRBV7-3,CASSPKLDLTDTQYF,TGTGCCAGCAGCCCAAAGCTAGACCTCACAGATACGCAGTATTTT
TRBJ2-3,TRBD2,few,TRBV7-2,CASTRGYSTDTQYF,TGTGCCAGCACGCGGGGGTACAGCACAGATACGCAGTATTTT
TRBJ2-3,.,.,TRBV7-8,CASSPTDTQYF,TGTGCCAGCTCGCCGACAGATACGCAGTATTTT
TRBJ1-2,.,.,TRBV19,CASIRRANYHGYTF,TGTGCCAGTATCCGCAGGGCCAACTATCATGGCTACACCTTC
TRBJ1-5,TRBD1,.,TRBV7-2,CASSHPGGAQPQHF,TGTGCCAGCAGCCACCCAGGGGGCGCGCAGCCCCAGCATTTT
TRBJ2-5,.,.,TRBV7-3,CASSHGKETQYF,TGTGCCAGCAGCCACGGAAAAGAGACCCAGTACTTC
TRBJ2-1,TRBD2,.,TRBV15,CATSRDQAGDYNEQFF,TGTGCCACCAGCAGAGATCAGGCGGGAGATTACAATGAGCAGTTCTTC
TRBJ2-5,TRBD2,few,TRBV5-1,CASSSGTSEPGTQYF,TGCGCCAGCAGCTCCGGGACTAGCGAACCGGGGACCCAGTACTTC
TRBJ1-1,.,many,TRBV11-2,CASSLWNAEAFF,TGTGCCAGCAGCTTATGGAACGCTGAAGCTTTCTTT
TRBJ1-2,TRBD1,.,TRBV19,CASSIGTGSHGYTF,TGTGCCAGTAGTATCGGGACAGGAAGCCATGGCTACACCTTC
TRBJ2-1,TRBD2,few,TRBV18,CASSPREVERGGTYNEQFF,TGTGCCAGCTCACCCCGGGAGGTGGAACGGGGGGGCACCTACAATGAGCAGTTCTTC
TRBJ2-5,.,few,TRBV2,CASNPSRETQYF,TGTGCCAGCAATCCCAGCAGGGAGACCCAGTACTTC
TRBJ1-1,TRBD1,few,TRBV2,CATGQGENTEAFF,TGTGCCACCGGACAGGGAGAGAACACTGAAGCTTTCTTT